The 29 T cell receptor beta chains presented below share a single source sample, sequenced in a study of blood T cell repertoires in COVID-19. TCRdb's table, derived via immunoSEQ multiplex PCR, lists solely in-frame clones and lacks some. This sample carries roughly 260,000 clones, about nine tenths of them seen once, and the ten largest clones take approximately 10%. The sample comprised peripheral blood. The receptor source for this set is a young woman with COVID-19, enrolled during active disease.

J is TRBJ2-3 and V is TRBV5-1; 7 nucleotides match TRBD1. The ends lost 3 bases at V and 8 bases at J; junction bases unmatched: 6. The CDR3 is 13 amino acids. In germline, CDR1 is SGHRS, CDR2 YFSETQ. In DNA form, the CDR3 reads TGCGCCAGCAGCTCACCAGGGGGTGCTACGCAGTATTTT. Its protein product is CASSSPGGATQYF. The full variable domain, rest sourced from reference TRBV5-1 and TRBJ2-3, is KAGVTQTPRYLIKTRGQQVTLSCSPISGHRSVSWYQQTPGQGLQFLFEYFSETQRNKGNFPGRFSGRQFSNSRSEMNVSTLELGDSALYLCASSSPGGATQYFGPGTRLTVL.

This clone came up a few times. V gene TRBV28 combines with J gene TRBJ1-1, with a tentative D call TRBD1 (5 bases). Germline V gene sequence: CDR1 MDHEN, CDR2 SYDVKM. The CDR3 is 14 amino acids. The V end was cut by 5 bases, the J end by 5 bases, with 15 bases between. Here the CDR3 reads CASSPWGEGTEAFF. The CDR3 coding sequence is TGTGCCAGCAGTCCCTGGGGGGAGGGGACTGAAGCTTTCTTT.

The genes are TRBV19 and TRBJ1-5, with 7 bases fitting TRBD1. The CDR3 contains 13 residues. Germline lookup yields CDR1 LNHDA and CDR2 SQIVND (reference sequence). V lost 3 bases and J lost 8; bases outside the gene matches: 4. CDR3 amino acids: CASSMNRGEPQHF. In DNA form, the CDR3 reads TGTGCCAGTAGTATGAACAGGGGAGAGCCCCAGCATTTT.

This CDR3 is CASSARGSTDTQYF. The CDR3 DNA sequence: TGTGCCAGCAGTGCGCGGGGGAGCACAGATACGCAGTATTTT. This chain uses TRBV6-4 with TRBJ2-3, with 7 bases identical to TRBD2. Germline V gene sequence: CDR1 MRHNA, CDR2 SNTAGT. This CDR3 comprises 14 residues. V lost 4 bases to trimming and J lost 0 bases; unmatched junction nucleotides: 1.

The chain uses TRBV2 and TRBJ2-1; 13 positions match TRBD2. The CDR3 length is 14 residues. Per the germline V gene, CDR1 is SNHLY and CDR2 is FYNNEI. With 11 bases clipped from V and 9 bases from J, the junction kept 10 bases outside the gene matches. CDR3 bases: TGTGCCCGCGGACTAGCGGGAGAGTTGGGTGAGCAGTTCTTC. This sequence encodes CARGLAGELGEQFF.

This sequence joins TRBV19 and TRBJ2-5; D is possibly TRBD1 (7 bases). V lost 10 bases to trimming and J lost 3 bases, with 21 bases between them. Germline V gene data show CDR1 as LNHDA and CDR2 as SQIVND (reference sequence). There are 15 residues in the CDR3. The CDR3 DNA follows: TGTGCCACCTCGTCCAGGGGGGCTGGTGAAGAGACCCAGTACTTC. Its protein product is CATSSRGAGEETQYF.

This clone was counted only a few times. The V call is TRBV4-1, the J call TRBJ2-3; 8 bases match TRBD2. V lost 0 bases to trimming and J lost 0 bases; unmatched junction nucleotides: 11. CDR1 and CDR2 (germline): MGHRA, YSYEKL. This CDR3 spans 19 amino acids. CDR3 DNA: TGCGCCAGCAGCCAAGAGCCCCGGGTAGCGGGGCTTAGCACAGATACGCAGTATTTT. Protein product: CASSQEPRVAGLSTDTQYF.

The chain recombines TRBV5-6 with TRBJ2-7; D is uncertain. Trimming took 1 base from V and 3 from J, leaving 11 bases between them. Germline V gene sequence: CDR1 SGHDT, CDR2 YYEEEE. This CDR3 contains 14 residues. This CDR3 is CASSLIMFRYEQYF. The CDR3 DNA reads as TGTGCCAGCAGCTTGATTATGTTTCGCTACGAGCAGTACTTC.

The rearrangement uses TRBV19 and TRBJ1-4, with D possibly TRBD1 on 5 matching bases. V was cut by 7 bases and J by 8 bases, with 17 bases left in between. This CDR3 has 14 amino acids. CDR1 is LNHDA and CDR2 is SQIVND in the germline V gene (reference sequence). The CDR3 coding sequence is TGTGCCAGTAATTGGGGCCGGATAGGGGAAAAACTGTTTTTT. This codes for CASNWGRIGEKLFF.

The rearrangement links TRBV2 to TRBJ2-2; 12 nucleotides agree with TRBD2. CDR1 is SNHLY, CDR2 FYNNEI, per germline. J was trimmed by 6 bases and V by 6 bases; bases with no gene match: 8. This CDR3 spans 16 amino acids. CDR3 in amino acids: CASRATRLAGAGELFF. The CDR3 DNA sequence: TGTGCCAGCAGGGCCACACGACTAGCGGGAGCCGGGGAGCTGTTTTTT.

The CDR3 loop reads CASSLSGVTSGNTIYF. CDR3 nucleotides: TGTGCCAGCAGCTTGTCCGGGGTTACCTCTGGAAACACCATATATTTT. The gene calls are TRBV5-5 and TRBJ1-3; D is ambiguous. The CDR3 loop spans 16 amino acids. V shed 1 base and J shed 0 bases, with 11 bases lying between them. Germline loops: CDR1 SGHKS, CDR2 YYEKEE (reference sequence).

The chain is built from TRBV6-5 and TRBJ1-2; D call uncertain. The length of the CDR3 is 13 residues. V was cut by 10 bases and J by 4 bases, with 16 bases left in between. Germline loops: CDR1 MNHEY, CDR2 SVGAGI. The CDR3 spells CATAKERAYGYTF. CDR3 sequence (DNA): TGTGCCACCGCCAAAGAGAGGGCCTATGGCTACACCTTC.

The rearrangement uses TRBV28 and TRBJ2-7, with 9 bases lining up with TRBD2. V shed 5 bases, J shed 6 bases, and the junction held 5 bases outside the gene matches. Per germline, CDR1 MDHEN and CDR2 SYDVKM. CDR3 length equals 13 residues. CDR3 region: CASSAGLAFEQYF. CDR3 in DNA: TGTGCCAGCAGTGCGGGACTAGCTTTCGAGCAGTACTTC.

The V gene is TRBV9, the J gene TRBJ2-4; TRBD1 aligns across 11 bases. The CDR3 extends over 16 amino acids. With V trimmed by 3 bases and J by 1 base, 3 bases remained unmatched. Germline values: CDR1 SGDLS, CDR2 YYNGEE. CDR3 DNA sequence: TGTGCCAGCAGCGAGGGACAGGGGGTGGCCAAAAACATTCAGTACTTC. Protein: CASSEGQGVAKNIQYF.

The chain recombines TRBV18 with TRBJ2-7; tentative D call: TRBD1 (6 bases). The CDR3 consists of 14 residues. The germline V gene encodes CDR1 KGHSH and CDR2 LQKENI. V lost 3 bases, J lost 5 bases, and 14 bases lay in between. The CDR3 bases are TGTGCCAGCTCACCCGAGACAGGTCAGGACGAGCAGTACTTC. Translating it yields CASSPETGQDEQYF.

V is TRBV28 and J is TRBJ1-4; D ambiguous. The V end was cut by 6 bases, the J end by 5 bases, with 16 bases between. The length of the CDR3 is 15 residues. Germline V gene lookup returns CDR1 MDHEN and CDR2 SYDVKM. CDR3 in amino acids: CASRPRSARNEKLFF. DNA of the CDR3: TGTGCCAGCAGACCACGTTCAGCGCGGAATGAAAAACTGTTTTTT. Supplemented by reference TRBV28 and TRBJ1-4, the full variable domain reads DVKVTQSSRYLVKRTGEKVFLECVQDMDHENMFWYRQDPGLGLRLIYFSYDVKMKEKGDIPEGYSVSREKKERFSLILESASTNQTSMYLCASRPRSARNEKLFFGSGTQLSVL.

The chain recombines TRBV12-3 or TRBV12-4 with TRBJ1-5; 10 bases are a match to TRBD1. The CDR3 is made up of 13 amino acids. With V trimmed by 5 bases and J by 7 bases, 2 bases remained unmatched. CDR3 residues: CASSDRGRQPQHF. Written as DNA, the CDR3 is TGTGCCAGCAGTGACAGGGGGCGGCAGCCCCAGCATTTT.

The chain joins TRBV6-5 to TRBJ1-3; no definite D call. This CDR3 is 13 amino acids long. Trimming left V 8 bases short and J 0 bases short, with 8 bases between. The germline V gene encodes CDR1 MNHEY and CDR2 SVGAGI. CDR3: CASRQASGNTIYF. The CDR3 nucleotides are TGTGCCAGCCGGCAGGCCTCTGGAAACACCATATATTTT.

The CDR3 protein is CASSGQGQRSYEQYF. CDR3 DNA: TGTGCCAGCTCAGGCCAGGGACAGCGATCCTACGAGCAGTACTTC. The chain carries TRBV18 and TRBJ2-7; 7 bases match TRBD1. J lost 1 base, V lost 5 bases, and 8 bases had no gene match. The CDR3 has 15 residues. The germline V gene encodes CDR1 KGHSH and CDR2 LQKENI.

This clone has just one count. V usage is TRBV6-1 and J usage is TRBJ1-1; no reliable D call. The V gene lost 1 base and the J gene lost 1 base, with 7 bases spanning the gap. Germline loops: CDR1 MNHNS, CDR2 SASEGT. The CDR3 is 14 residues long. CDR3 in amino acids: CASSEGGKNTEAFF. The CDR3 DNA follows: TGTGCCAGCAGTGAAGGCGGAAAGAACACTGAAGCTTTCTTT.

This chain links TRBV6-1 with TRBJ2-2, with 7 bases aligning to TRBD2. CDR3 size: 16 residues. CDR1 is MNHNS and CDR2 is SASEGT in the germline V gene. The V and J ends lost 4 bases and 7 bases, in that order; junction bases with no gene match: 12. The CDR3 loop reads CASSGRWGRAHGELFF. CDR3 nucleotides: TGTGCCAGCAGTGGGAGATGGGGGAGGGCCCACGGGGAGCTGTTTTTT.

The chain carries TRBV7-2 and TRBJ2-2; D not certain. This CDR3 has 13 amino acids. In germline, CDR1 is SGHTA, CDR2 FQGNSA. V lost 3 bases and J lost 4, with 6 bases in between. The CDR3 region has the DNA TGTGCCAGCAGCTTTCGCAGCACCGGGGAGCTGTTTTTT. Translating gives CASSFRSTGELFF.

The chain carries TRBV5-1 and TRBJ1-3; no definite D call. Trimming took off 1 base at V and 0 bases at J, with 5 bases between the two ends. The CDR3 length is 14 residues. The germline gives CDR1 SGHRS, CDR2 YFSETQ. The CDR3 sequence is CASSLLGSGNTIYF. The DNA of the CDR3 is TGCGCCAGCAGCTTGCTAGGCTCTGGAAACACCATATATTTT.

This clone was seen once. The chain carries TRBV28 and TRBJ2-7; the match to TRBD1 covers 7 bases. Trimming took 9 bases from V and 1 from J; bases not matched to a gene: 9. This CDR3 contains 14 residues. Germline values: CDR1 MDHEN, CDR2 SYDVKM. CDR3 nucleotides: TGTGCCAGTGTACCGACAGGGATTTCCTACGAGCAGTACTTC. It codes for CASVPTGISYEQYF.

V is TRBV10-3 and J is TRBJ2-3; D is possibly TRBD1 (5 bases). Per the germline V gene, CDR1 is ENHRY and CDR2 is SYGVKD. The CDR3 totals 13 residues. Trimming pared 6 bases from V and 3 bases from J, leaving 10 bases between. The CDR3 is CAIRMTETDTQYF. In DNA form, the CDR3 reads TGTGCCATCAGAATGACAGAAACAGATACGCAGTATTTT.

The chain carries TRBV5-5 and TRBJ1-2; D uncertain. Between the trimmed V and J ends, which lost 0 bases and 2 bases, there was a span of 8 bases. CDR3 length: 14 residues. The germline V gene encodes CDR1 SGHKS and CDR2 YYEKEE (reference sequence). The CDR3 sequence: CASSLGIENYGYTF. In DNA, the CDR3 is TGTGCCAGCAGCTTGGGCATAGAGAACTATGGCTACACCTTC.

V is TRBV30 and J is TRBJ2-1; no firm D call. V gave up 5 bases and J gave up 3 bases, with 5 bases separating them. CDR1 is GTSNPN, CDR2 SVGIG, per germline (reference sequence). The CDR3 contains 11 residues. CDR3 sequence (DNA): TGTGCCTGGGGCCTCTACAATGAGCAGTTCTTC. It yields the protein CAWGLYNEQFF.

The CDR3 DNA is TGTGCCAGCAGCCCCGGTTTGGTCAGGGTAGGCAATCAGCCCCAGCATTTT. It specifies CASSPGLVRVGNQPQHF. This chain uses TRBV7-2 with TRBJ1-5; D is perhaps TRBD1 (5 bases). The CDR3 has 17 amino acids. The germline V and J ends were trimmed by 5 bases and 2 bases, with 19 bases remaining between them. Germline CDR1 reads SGHTA; CDR2 reads FQGNSA.

This chain joins TRBV10-2 and TRBJ2-1, with a weak D call TRBD2 (5 bases). With 3 bases removed from V and 4 bases from J, the gap between germline ends came to 10 bases. This CDR3 comprises 14 residues. Germline V gene lookup returns CDR1 WSHSY and CDR2 SAAADI. The CDR3 protein is CASSEPSGYNEQFF. The CDR3 DNA sequence: TGCGCCAGCAGTGAACCCTCGGGGTACAATGAGCAGTTCTTC.